This T cell receptor (beta chain) was sequenced in a study of cytomegalovirus exposure and HLA in healthy donors. The study ran its PCR with 60 Vbeta and 13 Jbeta primers. TCRdb keeps only in-frame clones here, not all; method: immunoSEQ multiplex PCR. The sample consists of under 200,000 clones, around four fifths of them appearing once. Study observations and caveats: Segments of the TCR beta V type were, in most cases, productive about 90% or about 30% of the time in an earlier analysis. The study found most TCR sequences rare, yet found some public TCRs in many donors. Donors belonging to an Asian-associated ancestry cluster reportedly showed fewer N-insertions in productive TCRs than the approximately 690-donor mean, according to what a later analysis found. Sequencing artifact likely explains a cluster of highly shared sequence variants.

This clone was seen a few times. Its antigen is unknown. Germline V CDR1 and CDR2: MNHEY, SMNVEV (reference sequence). This CDR3 comprises 14 residues. The V gene end was trimmed by 4 bases and the J gene end by 3 bases; junction bases not matched to a gene: 4. The sequence derives from a woman in her forties or fifties in good health and CMV-seropositive. Sequenced sample: PBMCs. The V call is TRBV27, the J call TRBJ2-7; 9 nucleotides agree with TRBD1. This CDR3 is CASSSGTGRYEQYF. CDR3 in DNA: TGTGCCAGCAGTTCCGGGACAGGGCGCTACGAGCAGTACTTC.